Listed below are T cell receptor beta chains from one sample, sequenced in a study of cytomegalovirus exposure and HLA in healthy donors. Generated by immunoSEQ multiplex PCR, the TCRdb table keeps only in-frame clones and is missing some. The sample lists over 150,000 clones; over 75% were seen once. Specimen: PBMCs. These receptor sequences come from a man between 35 and 55 years old in good health and CMV-seronegative. Both conserved end residues are trimmed from each CDR3. The order of the fields is CDR3 protein, CDR3 length, D gene, J gene, clone size, V gene. A D gene is named only where the DNA matches it firmly. Size is omitted from some rows. Given values are once, few, many or a class for expanded clones.

CDR3: ASSLTGGCGYT; length: 11; D: TRBD1; J: TRBJ1-2; size: NA; V: TRBV27
CDR3: ASSFDLAGGTLF; length: 12; D: NA; J: TRBJ1-4; size: NA; V: TRBV7-2
CDR3: ASSLRDGGGSQPQH; length: 14; D: NA; J: TRBJ1-5; size: NA; V: TRBV5-4
CDR3: ASSVAGRGIYGYT; length: 13; D: NA; J: TRBJ1-2; size: NA; V: TRBV9
CDR3: ASSPAGTSVYNEQF; length: 14; D: TRBD2; J: TRBJ2-1; size: NA; V: TRBV11-2
CDR3: SVGQGWYEQY; length: 10; D: TRBD1; J: TRBJ2-7; size: NA; V: TRBV29-1
CDR3: ASRPPDISGNTIY; length: 13; D: NA; J: TRBJ1-3; size: NA; V: TRBV6-5
CDR3: ASSSWGPDEKLF; length: 12; D: NA; J: TRBJ1-4; size: few; V: TRBV6-5
CDR3: ATKGGGRDTQY; length: 11; D: NA; J: TRBJ2-3; size: NA; V: TRBV6-5
CDR3: ASSSGTSGKTQY; length: 12; D: TRBD2; J: TRBJ2-5; size: NA; V: TRBV7-2
CDR3: ASSLGGVNTEAF; length: 12; D: NA; J: TRBJ1-1; size: NA; V: TRBV7-9
CDR3: SVDLGGKGYEQY; length: 12; D: NA; J: TRBJ2-7; size: NA; V: TRBV29-1
CDR3: ASSLAARGEKLF; length: 12; D: NA; J: TRBJ1-4; size: NA; V: TRBV4-2
CDR3: ASSVDRSNEKLF; length: 12; D: NA; J: TRBJ1-4; size: few; V: TRBV9
CDR3: ASSSLLSNYGYT; length: 12; D: NA; J: TRBJ1-2; size: once; V: TRBV7-9
CDR3: ARSYDREFNQPQH; length: 13; D: TRBD1; J: TRBJ1-5; size: NA; V: TRBV5-3
CDR3: ASSSLRGLSYEQY; length: 13; D: TRBD1; J: TRBJ2-7; size: NA; V: TRBV7-9
CDR3: ASSSYQGVVNQPQH; length: 14; D: TRBD1; J: TRBJ1-5; size: once; V: TRBV28
CDR3: ASSFEGASGNTIY; length: 13; D: TRBD1; J: TRBJ1-3; size: NA; V: TRBV5-1
CDR3: ASSLNGGGSDTQY; length: 13; D: TRBD2; J: TRBJ2-3; size: NA; V: TRBV5-1
CDR3: ASSRNNEDRNKH; length: 12; D: TRBD1; J: TRBJ1-5; size: NA; V: TRBV7-9
CDR3: ASSVLAAGDTQY; length: 12; D: TRBD2; J: TRBJ2-3; size: NA; V: TRBV18
CDR3: ASSVEGLDYNEQF; length: 13; D: TRBD2; J: TRBJ2-1; size: once; V: TRBV9
CDR3: ASSIPGVEQF; length: 10; D: NA; J: TRBJ2-1; size: NA; V: TRBV19
CDR3: ASSPGTSGGPDTQY; length: 14; D: TRBD2; J: TRBJ2-3; size: NA; V: TRBV9
CDR3: AIRDPTDMAGFGELF; length: 15; D: NA; J: TRBJ2-2; size: NA; V: TRBV10-3
CDR3: ASSSGREDNSPLH; length: 13; D: NA; J: TRBJ1-6; size: medium-sized; V: TRBV7-6
CDR3: ASAWAGLGYT; length: 10; D: NA; J: TRBJ1-2; size: NA; V: TRBV10-2
CDR3: ASSYLQGARDTEAF; length: 14; D: TRBD1; J: TRBJ1-1; size: NA; V: TRBV6-5
CDR3: ASSPGQGNEKLF; length: 12; D: TRBD1; J: TRBJ1-4; size: NA; V: TRBV19
CDR3: ASSYWGQGTGELF; length: 13; D: TRBD1; J: TRBJ2-2; size: few; V: TRBV6-5
CDR3: ASSLLGTTDTQY; length: 12; D: NA; J: TRBJ2-3; size: NA; V: TRBV7-9
CDR3: ASSQVPGQTNSPLH; length: 14; D: NA; J: TRBJ1-6; size: NA; V: TRBV4-1
CDR3: ASSFRLAAPYEQY; length: 13; D: TRBD2; J: TRBJ2-7; size: NA; V: TRBV27
CDR3: ASSQELDRGRRRGGYT; length: 16; D: TRBD1; J: TRBJ1-2; size: few; V: TRBV4-2
CDR3: ASSLGRAGALNTEAF; length: 15; D: NA; J: TRBJ1-1; size: NA; V: TRBV7-9
CDR3: ASSTTGPRRETQY; length: 13; D: TRBD1; J: TRBJ2-5; size: NA; V: TRBV11-2
CDR3: ASSLDRGPGNSPLH; length: 14; D: TRBD1; J: TRBJ1-6; size: NA; V: TRBV5-1
CDR3: ASGLGTGYYGYT; length: 12; D: NA; J: TRBJ1-2; size: NA; V: TRBV12-5
CDR3: ASSPQGAVGDTQY; length: 13; D: TRBD1; J: TRBJ2-3; size: NA; V: TRBV5-1
CDR3: ASSSFNTGELF; length: 11; D: NA; J: TRBJ2-2; size: NA; V: TRBV5-1
CDR3: ASSPRGQGGEKLF; length: 13; D: TRBD1; J: TRBJ1-4; size: NA; V: TRBV11-2
CDR3: ASSQEADGTYEQY; length: 13; D: NA; J: TRBJ2-7; size: once; V: TRBV4-3
CDR3: ASSSGGLGANVLT; length: 13; D: NA; J: TRBJ2-6; size: NA; V: TRBV5-4
CDR3: ASSFSVQGEETQY; length: 13; D: NA; J: TRBJ2-5; size: NA; V: TRBV7-9
CDR3: ASSFSLAGAGELF; length: 13; D: TRBD2; J: TRBJ2-2; size: NA; V: TRBV5-4
CDR3: ASSPGTSPYNEQF; length: 13; D: NA; J: TRBJ2-1; size: few; V: TRBV7-3
CDR3: ASSRLAGAFTDTQY; length: 14; D: TRBD2; J: TRBJ2-3; size: NA; V: TRBV19
CDR3: ASSLAGFGTEAF; length: 12; D: NA; J: TRBJ1-1; size: NA; V: TRBV5-1
CDR3: ASSDFRGQSEAF; length: 12; D: NA; J: TRBJ1-1; size: few; V: TRBV7-9
CDR3: ASSERDSGYNEQF; length: 13; D: TRBD2; J: TRBJ2-1; size: NA; V: TRBV7-3
CDR3: AWASGGANEQY; length: 11; D: TRBD2; J: NA; size: NA; V: TRBV30
CDR3: ASSLFAGSSYNEQF; length: 14; D: NA; J: TRBJ2-1; size: NA; V: TRBV27
CDR3: SADRGTEAF; length: 9; D: TRBD1; J: TRBJ1-1; size: NA; V: TRBV29-1